This T cell receptor beta chain was recovered during a study of T cell repertoires in cytomegalovirus infection. Study results and caveats: Identification of carriers of CMV plus the relevant HLA was performed using cumulative public TCR beta family frequency.

The CDR3 is 13 residues long. In germline, CDR1 is MNHEY, CDR2 SVGEGT. Deletions cut 2 bases from V and 4 bases from J, with 6 bases between. This clonotype was detected many times. Its specificity is not known. MiXCR, run by TCRdb on the reads, gives a single entry per CDR3 protein. The sample lists about 47,000 distinct CDR3 sequences, around 21% seen once, with 40% to 65% in the top ten. The receptor was derived from a human donor in good health (CMV status not recorded). Some clones in this sample may be carry-over from other donors' samples. Source: CD8+ T cells from cultured PBMCs, taken from culture after CMV antigen stimulation. This chain uses TRBV6-2 or TRBV6-3 with TRBJ2-1; D may match TRBD1 or TRBD2 (5 bases each). The CDR3 spells CASSYGGYNEQFF. The CDR3 DNA reads TGTGCCAGCAGTTACGGGGGATACAATGAGCAGTTCTTC.